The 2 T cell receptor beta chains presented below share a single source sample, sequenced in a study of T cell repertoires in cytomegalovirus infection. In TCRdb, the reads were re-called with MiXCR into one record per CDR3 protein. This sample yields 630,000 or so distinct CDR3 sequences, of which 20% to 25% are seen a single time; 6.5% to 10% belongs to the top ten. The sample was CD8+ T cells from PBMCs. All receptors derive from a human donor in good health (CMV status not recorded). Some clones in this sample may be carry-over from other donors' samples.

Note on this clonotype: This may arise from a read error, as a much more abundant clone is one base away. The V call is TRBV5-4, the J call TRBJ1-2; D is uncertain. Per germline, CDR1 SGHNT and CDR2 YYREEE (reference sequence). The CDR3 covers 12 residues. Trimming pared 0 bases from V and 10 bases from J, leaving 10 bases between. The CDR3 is CASSLVADDYTF. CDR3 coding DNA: TGTGCCAGCAGCTTGGTGGCAGATGACTACACCTTC.

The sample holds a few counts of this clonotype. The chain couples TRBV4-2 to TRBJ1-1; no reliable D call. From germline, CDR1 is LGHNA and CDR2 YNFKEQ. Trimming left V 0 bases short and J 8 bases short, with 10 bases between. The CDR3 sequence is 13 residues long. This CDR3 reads CASSQDLAQEAFF. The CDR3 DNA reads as TGTGCCAGCAGCCAAGATCTAGCACAGGAAGCTTTCTTT.